The 16 T cell receptor beta chains below all came from one sample that was sequenced in a study of T cell responses to AZD1222 COVID-19 vaccine. Profiled with immunoSEQ multiplex PCR; TCRdb holds only in-frame clones, not every one. The sample lists about 93,000 clones; roughly nine tenths were seen once. The sequences come from peripheral blood, collected 28 days after the second AZD1222 dose. Receptors were obtained from an adult who received the AZD1222 COVID-19 vaccine.

The sample holds one count of this clone. V is TRBV7-2 and J is TRBJ2-3, with TRBD1 matching 7 bases. Trimming cost V 3 bases and J 4 bases; bases outside gene matches: 4. The CDR3 has 14 amino acids. Germline V lookup: CDR1 SGHTA, CDR2 FQGNSA. For the CDR3, the DNA is TGTGCCAGCAGCTTCCAGCAGGGGGCAGATACGCAGTATTTT. Amino acid sequence: CASSFQQGADTQYF.

The chain uses TRBV18 and TRBJ1-4; no clear D. V lost 6 bases to trimming and J lost 2 bases, with 10 bases between them. Germline-derived CDR1 and CDR2 are KGHSH and LQKENI. CDR3 size: 14 residues. CDR3 amino acids: CASSQSGTNEKLFF. The CDR3 nucleotides are TGTGCCAGCTCGCAGTCTGGCACTAATGAAAAACTGTTTTTT. The full variable domain, completed using reference TRBV18 and TRBJ1-4, is NAGVMQNPRHLVRRRGQEARLRCSPMKGHSHVYWYRQLPEEGLKFMVYLQKENIIDESGMPKERFSAEFPKEGPSILRIQQVVRGDSAAYFCASSQSGTNEKLFFGSGTQLSVL.

The chain carries TRBV5-1 and TRBJ2-1; unclear D gene. This CDR3 contains 15 residues. Germline values: CDR1 SGHRS, CDR2 YFSETQ. V lost 0 bases and J 0 bases, leaving 7 bases between the germline ends. CDR3 in amino acids: CASSLAGSSYNEQFF. CDR3 coding DNA: TGCGCCAGCAGCTTGGCAGGAAGCTCCTACAATGAGCAGTTCTTC.

The chain recombines TRBV3-1 (or the pseudogene TRBV3-2) with TRBJ2-1; D is unclear. V was clipped by 1 base and J by 0 bases, with 7 bases between them. This CDR3 region has 15 residues. CDR1 and CDR2 from the germline V gene are LGHDT and YNNKEL (reference sequence). The CDR3 nucleotides are TGTGCCAGCAGCCAAGCGGGTAGCTCCTACAATGAGCAGTTCTTC. Translation: CASSQAGSSYNEQFF.

The table lists this clone with a count of one. The rearrangement uses TRBV4-3 and TRBJ1-1; no definite D call. Germline CDR1 and CDR2: LGHNA and YSLEER. CDR3 size: 13 residues. The germline V and J ends were trimmed by 0 bases and 11 bases, with 13 bases remaining between them. CDR3 DNA sequence: TGCGCCAGCAGCCAAGATGTGTGGCGGTGGGCTTTCTTT. Its protein product is CASSQDVWRWAFF.

This clone occurred once. The rearrangement links TRBV7-9 to TRBJ1-3; D uncertain. Germline V gene lookup returns CDR1 SEHNR and CDR2 FQNEAQ (reference sequence). Trimming pared 1 base from V and 2 bases from J, leaving 9 bases between. The CDR3 consists of 15 residues. CDR3 region: CASSLVRKTGNTIYF. For the CDR3, the DNA is TGTGCCAGCAGCTTAGTACGAAAGACTGGAAACACCATATATTTT.

The rearrangement joins TRBV6-4 to TRBJ2-2, with 14 bases matching TRBD2. Germline CDR1 reads MRHNA; CDR2 reads SNTAGT. The CDR3 extends over 17 amino acids. V gave up 4 bases and J gave up 5 bases; unmatched junction bases: 6. Here the CDR3 reads CASSAPTSGGETGELFF. DNA of the CDR3: TGTGCCAGCAGTGCCCCGACTAGCGGGGGGGAGACCGGGGAGCTGTTTTTT.

V gene TRBV12-3 or TRBV12-4 combines with J gene TRBJ2-5, with no clear D. Between the trimmed V and J ends, which lost 2 bases and 5 bases, there was a span of 3 bases. The CDR3 spans 11 residues. Here the CDR3 DNA reads TGTGCCAGCAGTTTAAGGGAGACCCAGTACTTC. Amino acids: CASSLRETQYF.

The rearrangement joins TRBV29-1 to TRBJ1-1, with a weak D call TRBD1 (5 bases). The CDR3 has 12 residues. V shed 7 bases and J shed 8 bases, with 17 bases lying between them. Germline CDR1 SQVTM, CDR2 ANQGSEA. DNA of the CDR3: TGCAGCGGAGGATGGGGGAACCAAGAAGCTTTCTTT. Translating gives CSGGWGNQEAFF.

The chain is built from TRBV5-4 and TRBJ2-7, with 9 bases matching TRBD1. Germline V gives CDR1 SGHNT, CDR2 YYREEE (reference sequence). The CDR3 length is 16 residues. After removal of 1 base from V and 5 bases from J, the junction contained 10 bases not matched to a gene. The CDR3 sequence: CASSLLRGTGTHEQYF. CDR3 nucleotide sequence: TGTGCCAGCAGCTTGCTCCGGGGGACAGGGACCCACGAGCAGTACTTC.

As DNA, the CDR3 is TGTGCCAGCAGCCAAGATCAACAGATGAACACTGAAGCTTTCTTT. It yields the protein CASSQDQQMNTEAFF. This rearrangement joins TRBV3-1 (or the pseudogene TRBV3-2) to TRBJ1-1; no clear D. CDR1 and CDR2 from the germline V gene are LGHDT and YNNKEL (reference sequence). This CDR3 is built from 15 residues. The V and J ends lost 0 bases and 0 bases respectively, with 8 bases between them.

This rearrangement joins TRBV6-5 to TRBJ1-2; no definite D call. There are 13 residues in the CDR3. Germline V gene data show CDR1 as MNHEY and CDR2 as SVGAGI. V lost 2 bases and J lost 7, with 11 bases in between. The DNA for the CDR3 is TGTGCCAGCAGTTACGGCCGCGTCAGTGGCTACACCTTC. This gives the protein CASSYGRVSGYTF.

The rearrangement uses TRBV27 and TRBJ1-6; 7 bases map to TRBD1. The CDR3 runs to 15 residues. Germline values: CDR1 MNHEY, CDR2 SMNVEV (reference sequence). The junction had 10 bases not matched to a gene; V was cut back by 4 bases and J by 10 bases. The CDR3 is CASSWDQGGSSPLHF. The CDR3 region has the DNA TGTGCCAGCAGTTGGGACCAGGGGGGGAGCTCACCCCTCCACTTT.

Written as DNA, the CDR3 is TGTGCCAGCAGCCAAGCGTCCAGGTCCTACGAGCAGTACTTC. This sequence encodes CASSQASRSYEQYF. The chain links TRBV14 to TRBJ2-7; no reliable D call. The CDR3 is made up of 14 amino acids. From germline, CDR1 is SGHDN and CDR2 FVKESK. V lost 1 base, J lost 1 base, and 8 bases lay in between.

The CDR3 DNA follows: TGTGCCAGCAGCTCAGTCCTTCATACAGGGCCTCTGGGATATGAGCAGTTCTTC. Encoded protein: CASSSVLHTGPLGYEQFF. The chain combines TRBV6-2 or TRBV6-3 with TRBJ2-1, with a possible D match to TRBD1 (6 bases). This CDR3 has 18 amino acids. Germline assignment: CDR1 MNHEY and CDR2 SVGEGT. Trimming pared 6 bases from V and 8 bases from J, leaving 29 bases between.

The CDR3 bases are TGTGCCAGCAGTGAACGTTTGGTCCAGGGAGCAACTAATGAAAAACTGTTTTTT. As protein: CASSERLVQGATNEKLFF. This sequence joins TRBV6-1 and TRBJ1-4; tentative D call: TRBD1 (5 bases). The CDR3 is made up of 18 amino acids. Germline loops: CDR1 MNHNS, CDR2 SASEGT. Trimming stripped 2 bases from V and 0 bases from J, with 16 bases between.